This T cell receptor beta chain appears in the sequencing data of a study of graft-versus-host responses after intestinal transplantation. Profiled with immunoSEQ multiplex PCR; TCRdb holds only in-frame clones, not every one. Among about 21,000 clones, around 56% were seen once, and the ten largest hold approximately 0.97%. This clone has just a few counts. Germline-derived CDR1 and CDR2 are GTSNPN and SVGIG (reference sequence). Trimming removed 5 bases at V and 0 bases at J, with 10 bases between. CDR3 length: 13 amino acids. The authors seeded roughly 200,000 CFSE-labeled responder cells together with roughly 200,000 irradiated stimulator cells tagged with violet dye.

This chain links TRBV30 with TRBJ1-1, with D unclear. The sequences come from alloreactive CD4+ T cells from a mixed lymphocyte reaction culture, collected before intestinal transplant. Specified subset: CFSE-low proliferating T cells sorted from approximately 6-day pre-transplant mixed lymphocyte reaction (GvH or HvG direction). This receptor was taken from a human patient who received an intestinal transplant. The DNA for the CDR3 is TGTGCCTGGGGTGCAGTATTGAACACTGAAGCTTTCTTT. It specifies CAWGAVLNTEAFF.